This TCR beta chain derives from a study of blood T cell repertoires in COVID-19. Across the study: Sources were T cells, B-cell-depleted T cells, or PBMCs; the material itself was cDNA or gDNA.

In the original analysis: Counts of nucleated cells, estimated from reference gene primer amplification, were obtained. The repertoire was sequenced with immunoSEQ multiplex PCR; TCRdb's copy has only in-frame clones and lacks some. That table supplies the V and J calls and clone size; D and trimming were determined from the DNA. The data contain tens of thousands of clones, around 85% of them singletons. CDR3 length: 15 residues. The germline V gene has CDR1 MNHEY and CDR2 SVGAGI. Germline trimming cut 6 bases from V and 5 bases from J; bases unmatched to any gene: 9. This chain connects TRBV6-5 to TRBJ2-2; 7 bases are shared with TRBD2. The sequence was obtained from a man older than 75 with active or convalescent COVID-19. The sequenced sample consisted of peripheral blood. CDR3 bases: TGTGCCAGCAGGGCGTGGGGGGGAGGGACCGGGGAGCTGTTTTTT. Amino acid sequence: CASRAWGGGTGELFF.